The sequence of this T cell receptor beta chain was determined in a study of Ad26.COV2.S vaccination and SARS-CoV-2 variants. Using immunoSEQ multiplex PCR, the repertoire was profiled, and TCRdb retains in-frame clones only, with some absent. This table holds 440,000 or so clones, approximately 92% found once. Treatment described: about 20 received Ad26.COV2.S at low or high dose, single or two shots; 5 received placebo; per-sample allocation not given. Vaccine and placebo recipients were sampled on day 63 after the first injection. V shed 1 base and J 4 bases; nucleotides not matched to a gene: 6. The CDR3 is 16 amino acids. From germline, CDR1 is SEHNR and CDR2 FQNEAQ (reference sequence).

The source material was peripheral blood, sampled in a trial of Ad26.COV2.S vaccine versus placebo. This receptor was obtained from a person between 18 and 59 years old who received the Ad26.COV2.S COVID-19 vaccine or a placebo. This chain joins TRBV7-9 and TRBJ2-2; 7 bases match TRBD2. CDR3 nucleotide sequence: TGTGCCAGCAGCTTAGTTAAGCGGGGCGCCACCGGGGAGCTGTTTTTT. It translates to CASSLVKRGATGELFF.